The 29 T cell receptor beta chains in this list originate from one sample, sequenced in a study of blood T cell repertoires in COVID-19. The data were produced by immunoSEQ multiplex PCR, yet TCRdb's version contains in-frame clones alone and is incomplete. Among about 360,000 clones listed, around nine tenths were seen once. Sequenced input: peripheral blood. The receptors stem from a woman aged 60-75 years with COVID-19, enrolled during active disease.

This clone was seen a single time. The chain uses TRBV3-1 (or the pseudogene TRBV3-2) and TRBJ2-7; 15 positions agree with TRBD2. CDR1 is LGHDT, CDR2 YNNKEL, per germline (reference sequence). This CDR3 is 17 amino acids long. The V segment lost 2 bases and the J segment 3 bases; nucleotides outside the gene matches: 5. In nucleotides, the CDR3 is TGTGCCAGCAGCCAACCGGGACTAGCGGGGGGCAACTACGAGCAGTACTTC. The encoded protein is CASSQPGLAGGNYEQYF.

This chain links TRBV19 with TRBJ1-1, with 9 bases aligning to TRBD1. V dropped 3 bases and J dropped 5; count of bases not matched to a gene: 10. The germline CDR1 and CDR2 sequences are LNHDA and SQIVND (reference sequence). The CDR3 sequence is 16 residues long. This chain's CDR3 is CASSIAPTGGGTEAFF. The CDR3 DNA reads as TGTGCCAGTAGTATCGCGCCGACAGGGGGAGGAACTGAAGCTTTCTTT.

The chain recombines TRBV7-2 with TRBJ2-3, with 10 bases lining up with TRBD2. The CDR3 covers 18 residues. V trimming: 1 base; J trimming: 6 bases; junction bases outside the gene matches: 13. From germline, CDR1 is SGHTA and CDR2 FQGNSA. The CDR3 reads CASSLGRAGGPLEDTQYF. CDR3 DNA sequence: TGTGCCAGCAGCTTAGGGAGAGCGGGGGGGCCTCTCGAGGATACGCAGTATTTT.

The genes are TRBV10-3 and TRBJ1-1; D unclear. V was shortened by 0 bases and J by 3 bases, with 11 bases between the two germline ends. This CDR3 contains 15 residues. The germline V gene has CDR1 ENHRY and CDR2 SYGVKD. The CDR3 nucleotides read TGTGCCATCAGTGAGTCTAGAGTGAGGGACACTGAAGCTTTCTTT. Protein product: CAISESRVRDTEAFF.

This sequence joins TRBV10-1 and TRBJ1-2; 8 bases agree with TRBD1. Germline V CDR1 and CDR2: WNHNN, SYGVQD (reference sequence). The CDR3 loop spans 17 amino acids. V trimming: 8 bases; J trimming: 0 bases; junction bases outside the gene matches: 14. The CDR3 loop reads CASSIRDRKSPNYGYTF. In DNA, the CDR3 is TGCGCCAGCTCAATCCGGGACAGGAAAAGCCCTAACTATGGCTACACCTTC.

This clone was recorded a few times. This rearrangement joins TRBV5-5 to TRBJ2-7, with 8 bases matching TRBD1. After removal of 4 bases from V and 2 bases from J, the junction contained 2 bases not matched to a gene. Germline V lookup: CDR1 SGHKS, CDR2 YYEKEE (reference sequence). There are 13 residues in the CDR3. The CDR3 is CASSQDRAYEQYF. CDR3 sequence (DNA): TGTGCCAGCAGCCAGGACAGGGCCTACGAGCAGTACTTC.

V usage is TRBV20-1 and J usage is TRBJ1-1; possible D gene TRBD1, 6 bases. The V gene's germline CDR1 is DFQATT and CDR2 SNEGSKA (reference sequence). The V end lost 5 bases, the J end lost 4 bases, and 8 bases lay between the germline ends. This CDR3 comprises 11 residues. The CDR3 protein is CSALQGTEAFF. DNA for the CDR3: TGCAGTGCTTTACAGGGCACTGAAGCTTTCTTT.

This rearrangement joins TRBV28 to TRBJ1-2; the match to TRBD1 covers 7 bases. Trimming cost V 5 bases and J 4 bases; bases outside gene matches: 7. Germline V CDR1 and CDR2: MDHEN, SYDVKM. This CDR3 has 14 residues. The CDR3 bases are TGTGCCAGCAGTCCCCAGACAGGGTCCTATGGCTACACCTTC. Its protein product is CASSPQTGSYGYTF.

J is TRBJ2-5 and V is TRBV12-3 or TRBV12-4; possibly TRBD1 for D (6 bases). V was trimmed by 6 bases and J by 3 bases, leaving 11 bases between them. The CDR3 consists of 13 residues. The CDR3 loop reads CASRATGKETQYF. CDR3 nucleotide sequence: TGTGCCAGCAGAGCTACAGGGAAAGAGACCCAGTACTTC.

The CDR3 bases are TGTGCCAGCTCAGGGAGACAGGAGCAAGAGCAGTACTTC. The encoded protein is CASSGRQEQEQYF. V is TRBV18 and J is TRBJ2-7, with D possibly TRBD1 on 6 matching bases. The CDR3 sequence is 13 residues long. Trimming cost V 5 bases and J 7 bases, with 15 bases left between them. Germline CDR1 and CDR2: KGHSH and LQKENI.

The chain joins TRBV4-1 to TRBJ1-1, with D possibly TRBD1 on 5 matching bases. The CDR3 length is 14 residues. V lost 0 bases to trimming and J lost 1 base, with 6 bases between them. CDR1 MGHRA and CDR2 YSYEKL come from the germline V gene. Written as DNA, the CDR3 is TGCGCCAGCAGCCAAGATGACAGGAACACTGAAGCTTTCTTT. This encodes CASSQDDRNTEAFF.

This CDR3 reads CASSLVGTGNSPLHF. DNA of the CDR3: TGTGCCAGCAGCTTAGTGGGGACAGGAAATTCACCCCTCCACTTT. The gene calls are TRBV7-2 and TRBJ1-6, with TRBD1 matching 8 bases. V shed 1 base, J shed 7 bases, and the junction held 3 bases outside the gene matches. Germline V gene lookup returns CDR1 SGHTA and CDR2 FQGNSA. The CDR3 has 15 residues. Full variable domain (rest looked up from reference TRBV7-2 and TRBJ1-6): GAGVSQSPSNKVTEKGKDVELRCDPISGHTALYWYRQSLGQGLEFLIYFQGNSAPDKSGLPSDRFSAERTGGSVSTLTIQRTQQEDSAVYLCASSLVGTGNSPLHFGNGTRLTVT.

The V call is TRBV28, the J call TRBJ1-2; no definite D call. CDR3 size: 12 residues. Germline CDR1 reads MDHEN; CDR2 reads SYDVKM. V was clipped by 5 bases and J by 5 bases, with 9 bases between them. CDR3: CASSQSRYGYTF. The CDR3 nucleotides are TGTGCCAGCAGTCAAAGTCGGTATGGCTACACCTTC.

CDR3 nucleotides: TGTGCCACCAGTGATTCGTCTCAGGACACAGATACGCAGTATTTT. Residues: CATSDSSQDTDTQYF. The J gene is TRBJ2-3, the V gene TRBV24-1; D is unclear. This CDR3 spans 15 amino acids. The ends were cut back, 2 bases at V and 2 bases at J, with 10 bases in the middle. The germline V gene has CDR1 KGHDR and CDR2 SFDVKD.

This rearrangement joins TRBV11-3 to TRBJ2-7; tentatively, D is TRBD1 (5 bases). Per germline, CDR1 SGHNT and CDR2 YENEEA. V gave up 0 bases and J gave up 0 bases, with 6 bases separating them. This CDR3 has 14 residues. As DNA, the CDR3 is TGTGCCAGCAGCTTAGACAGGGTCTCCTACGAGCAGTACTTC. Amino acid sequence: CASSLDRVSYEQYF.

The table lists this clone with a count of one. The chain joins TRBV7-2 to TRBJ2-2; D unclear. From germline, CDR1 is SGHTA and CDR2 FQGNSA. V lost 0 bases to trimming and J lost 0 bases, with 2 bases between them. This CDR3 comprises 14 residues. CDR3 in amino acids: CASSLAANTGELFF. The CDR3 DNA reads as TGTGCCAGCAGCTTAGCCGCGAACACCGGGGAGCTGTTTTTT.

The chain has TRBV19 and TRBJ1-4, with 9 bases matching TRBD1. With 4 bases clipped from V and 8 bases from J, the junction kept 8 bases outside the gene matches. Germline CDR1 and CDR2: LNHDA and SQIVND (reference sequence). The CDR3 extends over 15 amino acids. The CDR3 region has the DNA TGTGCCAGTAGTACGACAGGGGGAGTGGAAGAAAAACTGTTTTTT. Its translation: CASSTTGGVEEKLFF.

The chain employs TRBV2 and TRBJ2-3, with a weak D call TRBD1 (6 bases). Germline-derived CDR1 and CDR2 are SNHLY and FYNNEI. This CDR3 contains 14 residues. V lost 5 bases and J 4 bases, leaving 13 bases between the germline ends. The CDR3 region is CASSNSPGADTQYF. CDR3 in DNA: TGTGCCAGCAGTAACTCCCCAGGGGCAGATACGCAGTATTTT. Together with reference TRBV2 and TRBJ2-3, the CDR3 gives the full variable domain: EPEVTQTPSHQVTQMGQEVILRCVPISNHLYFYWYRQILGQKVEFLVSFYNNEISEKSEIFDDQFSVERPDGSNFTLKIRSTKLEDSAMYFCASSNSPGADTQYFGPGTRLTVL.

The chain combines TRBV27 with TRBJ1-2; TRBD1 matches at 8 bases. The junction had 11 bases not matched to a gene; V was cut back by 6 bases and J by 2 bases. This CDR3 has 16 amino acids. Looked up from germline, CDR1 is MNHEY and CDR2 is SMNVEV (reference sequence). CDR3 bases: TGTGCCAGCAGCTCGAAAGGACAGGGACGAAACTATGGCTACACCTTC. Translated: CASSSKGQGRNYGYTF.

The rearrangement uses TRBV6-5 and TRBJ1-4; D gene unclear. This CDR3 comprises 15 residues. V dropped 3 bases and J dropped 0 bases, with 8 bases sitting between them. Germline-derived CDR1 and CDR2 are MNHEY and SVGAGI. Here the CDR3 DNA reads TGTGCCAGCAGTTATGATAGCCCAACTAATGAAAAACTGTTTTTT. Its translation: CASSYDSPTNEKLFF.

CDR3 bases: TGTGCCAGCAGCTTAGGTCTAGCGGGGGGGCTGTTCCCCTACGAGCAGTACTTC. Its translation: CASSLGLAGGLFPYEQYF. The V and J genes are TRBV7-9 and TRBJ2-7; 12 nucleotides agree with TRBD2. The CDR3 spans 18 residues. Germline V gene lookup returns CDR1 SEHNR and CDR2 FQNEAQ (reference sequence). After removal of 1 base from V and 2 bases from J, the junction contained 9 bases not matched to a gene.

The rearrangement uses TRBV5-5 and TRBJ2-3; 13 positions match TRBD2. The CDR3 consists of 15 residues. Germline lookup yields CDR1 SGHKS and CDR2 YYEKEE (reference sequence). V dropped 0 bases and J dropped 7; count of bases not matched to a gene: 2. The CDR3 coding sequence is TGTGCCAGCAGCTTGGGACTAGCGGGGGGAAATACGCAGTATTTT. It yields the protein CASSLGLAGGNTQYF.

This chain connects TRBV7-9 to TRBJ2-3, with a tentative D call TRBD2 (5 bases). Germline CDR1 SEHNR, CDR2 FQNEAQ (reference sequence). V lost 1 base and J lost 0, with 14 bases in between. The CDR3 spans 17 residues. The CDR3 loop is CASSLVPALESTDTQYF. The CDR3 nucleotides are TGTGCCAGCAGCTTAGTTCCGGCACTAGAAAGCACAGATACGCAGTATTTT.

The chain combines TRBV5-1 with TRBJ2-7, with D perhaps matching TRBD1 (5 bases). The CDR3 runs 12 residues. Trimming shortened V by 3 bases and J by 6 bases, and 10 bases separated the two germline ends. Germline V gene data show CDR1 as SGHRS and CDR2 as YFSETQ. This CDR3 reads CASSSQGSEQYF. Written as DNA, the CDR3 is TGCGCCAGCAGCTCCCAGGGAAGCGAGCAGTACTTC.

V and J are TRBV14 and TRBJ1-2; unclear D gene. Trimming pared 4 bases from V and 5 bases from J, leaving 8 bases between. CDR1 is SGHDN and CDR2 is FVKESK in the germline V gene. The CDR3 sequence is 12 residues long. The CDR3 nucleotides read TGTGCCAGCAGCCCTGCGAAGTATGGCTACACCTTC. This translates into CASSPAKYGYTF.

This rearrangement joins TRBV5-1 to TRBJ2-1; 8 bases match TRBD2. V trimming: 1 base; J trimming: 8 bases; junction bases outside the gene matches: 14. The CDR3 contains 17 residues. Germline V gene sequence: CDR1 SGHRS, CDR2 YFSETQ. In nucleotides, the CDR3 is TGCGCCAGCAGCTTGTCTGTTCTGGCGGGGGGCCCCGATGAGCAGTTCTTC. Protein sequence: CASSLSVLAGGPDEQFF.

V usage is TRBV19 and J usage is TRBJ2-6; a weak D match, TRBD2 (5 bases). The CDR3 contains 14 residues. Trimming cost V 5 bases and J 2 bases, with 7 bases left between them. Germline CDR1 reads LNHDA; CDR2 reads SQIVND (reference sequence). The DNA of the CDR3 is TGTGCCAGTAGTGCCGGGACTGGGGCCAACGTCCTGACTTTC. Protein: CASSAGTGANVLTF.

The chain uses TRBV6-5 and TRBJ2-2; 7 bases are shared with TRBD1. The CDR3 totals 13 residues. The trim removed 6 bases at V and 4 bases at J, leaving 2 bases unmatched. Germline CDR1 MNHEY, CDR2 SVGAGI. CDR3 nucleotide sequence: TGTGCCAGCAGGGGACAGCCCACCGGGGAGCTGTTTTTT. This translates into CASRGQPTGELFF.

The gene calls are TRBV12-3 or TRBV12-4 and TRBJ1-2; D not certain. The CDR3 has 13 amino acids. Trimming stripped 6 bases from V and 0 bases from J, with 8 bases between. The CDR3 spells CASRAGANYGYTF. Written as DNA, the CDR3 is TGTGCCAGCAGGGCGGGAGCTAACTATGGCTACACCTTC.